Listed below are T cell receptor beta chains from one sample, sequenced in a study of OX40 agonist ivuxolimab in advanced cancers. The method was immunoSEQ multiplex PCR; TCRdb's version includes in-frame clones alone and lacks a portion of them. Of 43,000 or so clones in the sample, more than 75% were seen once. Sequences were derived from CD4+ or CD8+ T cells sorted from blood, sampled in a trial of the OX40 agonist ivuxolimab. These receptors originate from an adult with an advanced solid tumor such as melanoma, head and neck, liver or kidney cancer. Each CDR3 is given with its conserved first and last residue. A D gene is named only where the DNA matches it firmly. The listing skips clone size in some rows; elsewhere it reads once, few, many or a size class.

size | D | J | V | DNA | CDR3
- | TRBD1 | TRBJ2-7 | TRBV4-1 | TGCGCCAGCAGCCAAACCGGGACAGGGGCCGCCAACTCCTACGAGCAGTACTTC | CASSQTGTGAANSYEQYF
few | - | TRBJ1-2 | TRBV30 | TGTGCCTGGAGTACCGGATATGGCTACACCTTC | CAWSTGYGYTF
- | - | TRBJ2-1 | TRBV7-2 | TGTGCCAGCAGCTTATATGAGGGGGAGCAGTTCTTC | CASSLYEGEQFF
- | - | TRBJ1-5 | TRBV28 | TGTGCCAGCAGTTTTACTAGCAATCAGCCCCAGCATTTT | CASSFTSNQPQHF
- | - | TRBJ2-3 | TRBV12-2 | TGTGCAAGTCGCCCGACTAGACTTCGAGAGTATTTT | CASRPTRLREYF
- | - | TRBJ1-2 | TRBV5-1 | TGCGCCAGCAGCTCCGACAGGTATCCTAACTATGGCTACACCTTC | CASSSDRYPNYGYTF
- | - | TRBJ2-1 | TRBV7-3 | TGTGCCAGCAGCCTAAGCGGAACCTACAATGAGCAGTTCTTC | CASSLSGTYNEQFF
- | - | TRBJ2-7 | TRBV10-2 | TGCGCCAGCCACAAATTGGGGGTTGACCACGAGCAGTACTTC | CASHKLGVDHEQYF
- | TRBD2 | TRBJ2-3 | TRBV5-1 | TGCGCCAGCAGCCGGGCCCAGGCTAGCGGGGGCACAGATACGCAGTATTTT | CASSRAQASGGTDTQYF
- | - | TRBJ1-5 | TRBV30 | TGTGCCTGGAGTGAAGGGTTTCAGCCCCAGCATTTT | CAWSEGFQPQHF
- | - | TRBJ1-4 | TRBV6-5 | TGTGCCAGCAGGGACACCTTAATGAGAAAACTGTTTTTT | CASRDTLMRKLFF
- | TRBD2 | TRBJ2-7 | TRBV6-6 | TGTGCCAGCAGTTATGCAGCGGGGGTTTCCTACGAGCAGTACTTC | CASSYAAGVSYEQYF
- | - | TRBJ2-3 | TRBV13 | TGTGCCAGCAGCGTGGGGGACATCACAGATACGCAGTATTTT | CASSVGDITDTQYF
- | - | TRBJ1-2 | TRBV7-9 | TGTGCCAGCAGCTTAATAGGCACCTCAAGTGGCTACACCTTC | CASSLIGTSSGYTF
once | TRBD1 | TRBJ2-7 | TRBV6-1 | TGTGCCAGCAGTGAAGGGGGGACAGGGGTACTCGAGCAGTACTTC | CASSEGGTGVLEQYF
- | - | TRBJ1-1 | TRBV30 | TGTGCCTGGAGTGGCCAACCGAGCACTGAAGCTTTCTTT | CAWSGQPSTEAFF
once | TRBD2 | TRBJ2-3 | TRBV10-3 | TGTGCCATCAGTGCTGAGACTAGCGGGAGTGGGGGAAATACGCAGTATTTT | CAISAETSGSGGNTQYF
- | TRBD1 | TRBJ2-1 | TRBV5-4 | TGTGCCAGCAGCTTGGGACAGGGGACCTACAATGAGCAGTTCTTC | CASSLGQGTYNEQFF
- | - | TRBJ1-1 | TRBV9 | TGTGCCAGCAGCGTAGTCCCAGATTCTGAAGCTTTCTTT | CASSVVPDSEAFF
- | TRBD2 | TRBJ2-7 | TRBV19 | TGTGCCAGTAGCCCGGGGGGGGCGGCAGATTACGAGCAGTACTTC | CASSPGGAADYEQYF
- | TRBD1 | TRBJ1-1 | TRBV19 | TGTGCCAGTAGAGCCGGGACAGGGGGCTGGGACACTGAAGCTTTCTTT | CASRAGTGGWDTEAFF
- | - | TRBJ2-3 | TRBV23-1 | TGCGCCAGCAGTCAATCTAGCATCAACTTTAGCACAGATACGCAGTATTTT | CASSQSSINFSTDTQYF
- | - | TRBJ1-1 | TRBV21-1 | TGTGCGACAGGGGGCGAAATGAACACTGAAGCTTTCTTT | CATGGEMNTEAFF
- | - | TRBJ1-5 | TRBV6-6 | TGTGCCAGCAGACGCAATAGCAATCAGCCCCAGCATTTT | CASRRNSNQPQHF
- | TRBD2 | TRBJ2-3 | TRBV6-1 | TGTGCCAGCAGTGAAGCTTCTCTAGCGGGAGCTTGGGCGCAGTATTTT | CASSEASLAGAWAQYF
- | - | TRBJ1-1 | TRBV5-1 | TGCGCCAGCAGCCAAAGATTGAACACTGAAGCTTTCTTT | CASSQRLNTEAFF
- | TRBD2 | TRBJ2-7 | TRBV15 | TGTGCCACGTTTCCGGGACTAGCGGGAGATAGGTCCTACGAGCAGTACTTC | CATFPGLAGDRSYEQYF
- | TRBD2 | TRBJ2-1 | TRBV5-1 | TGCGCCAGCAGTATAGCGGGGGACAATGAGCAGTTCTTC | CASSIAGDNEQFF
- | TRBD1 | TRBJ2-7 | TRBV7-2 | TGTGCCAGCACCTCCACCGGGACAGCCTACGAGCAGTACTTC | CASTSTGTAYEQYF
- | - | TRBJ1-2 | TRBV9 | TGTGCCAGCAACGGGGCCGCGGGGACTAACTATGGCTACACCTTC | CASNGAAGTNYGYTF
once | TRBD1 | TRBJ1-5 | TRBV6-6 | TGTGCCAGCAGTTACCCTCCGGGACAGAGCAATCAGCCCCAGCATTTT | CASSYPPGQSNQPQHF
- | TRBD1 | TRBJ2-1 | TRBV19 | TGTGCCAGTAGTATGGGACAGGGGCCCAATGAGCAGTTCTTC | CASSMGQGPNEQFF
- | - | TRBJ2-7 | TRBV28 | TGTGCCAGCAGTTTCGGTGGGACCTACGAGCAGTACTTC | CASSFGGTYEQYF
- | TRBD2 | TRBJ2-7 | TRBV11-2 | TGTGCCAGCAGCTTATCACGCGGGAGTGAAGAGCAGTACTTC | CASSLSRGSEEQYF
- | - | TRBJ2-1 | TRBV25-1 | TGTGCCAGCAGTGAACCCGGGAATCATTTCAATGAGCAGTTCTTC | CASSEPGNHFNEQFF
- | - | TRBJ1-1 | TRBV19 | TGTGCCAGTAGCTTGGGGGACGGGACGGGTACTGAAGCTTTCTTT | CASSLGDGTGTEAFF
- | - | TRBJ1-2 | TRBV7-8 | TGTGCCAGCAGCTTGTCAGGCAACTCCGGCTACACCTTC | CASSLSGNSGYTF
- | - | TRBJ2-5 | TRBV7-2 | TGTGCCAGCAGCTCCGGCTGGGACTGGGAAAAAGAGACCCAGTACTTC | CASSSGWDWEKETQYF
once | - | TRBJ1-4 | TRBV28 | TGTGCCAGCAGTTCGGGGGCGCATGATGAAAAACTGTTTTTT | CASSSGAHDEKLFF
once | TRBD2 | TRBJ2-5 | TRBV6-1 | TGTGCCAGCAGTCCCGCGCCCGGGGGGGAGACCCAGTACTTC | CASSPAPGGETQYF
- | - | TRBJ1-1 | TRBV28 | TGTGCCAGCACCACTTCAGGGAACACTGAAGCTTTCTTT | CASTTSGNTEAFF
- | - | TRBJ2-2 | TRBV2 | TGTGCCAGCAGTGAACGTTTATGGGGGGCCACCGGGGAGCTGTTTTTT | CASSERLWGATGELFF
- | - | TRBJ2-5 | TRBV2 | TGTGCCAGCACCCGCACCCGTCAAGAGACCCAGTACTTC | CASTRTRQETQYF
- | - | TRBJ1-1 | TRBV20-1 | TGCAGTGCTAGAGAAGACAGCGAAGCTTTCTTT | CSAREDSEAFF
once | - | TRBJ1-1 | TRBV12-2 | TGTGCAAGTCACTTAGGGTGCACTCGGAACACTGAAGCTTTCTTT | CASHLGCTRNTEAFF
- | - | TRBJ2-3 | TRBV2 | TGTGCCAGCGTAGGGGGTAGGCCCAGTTGGGGCACAGATACGCAGTATTTT | CASVGGRPSWGTDTQYF
- | TRBD2 | TRBJ2-1 | TRBV5-1 | TGCGCCAGCAGCCGCAGCGGGGGAGTCTCCTACAATGAGCAGTTCTTC | CASSRSGGVSYNEQFF
- | - | TRBJ1-3 | TRBV6-6 | TGTGCCAGCCGTGGCCAGGGTGGAAACACCATATATTTT | CASRGQGGNTIYF
- | - | TRBJ2-1 | TRBV18 | TGTGCCAGCTCATTGACAGGAGACTCCTACAATGAGCAGTTCTTC | CASSLTGDSYNEQFF
- | - | TRBJ2-5 | TRBV11-1 | TGTGCCAGCAGCGAGTACGGAAAGCAGTACTTC | CASSEYGKQYF
- | TRBD2 | TRBJ2-7 | TRBV5-6 | TGTGCCAGCAGCTTCTTCCAGCGGGGGGACTACGAGCAGTACTTC | CASSFFQRGDYEQYF
- | - | TRBJ1-4 | TRBV6-5 | TGTGCCAGCAGTTACGACACAACTAATGAAAAACTGTTTTTT | CASSYDTTNEKLFF
- | - | TRBJ1-1 | TRBV25-1 | TGTGCCAGCAGTGAATGGAGGAGGGGCGACTACTCCACTGAAGCTTTCTTT | CASSEWRRGDYSTEAFF
- | - | TRBJ2-5 | TRBV6-5 | TGTGCCAGCGCGAGGGCTGAGACCCAGTACTTC | CASARAETQYF
- | - | TRBJ1-2 | TRBV5-4 | TGTGCCAGCAGCGAGAACAGGGCCTATGGCTACACCTTC | CASSENRAYGYTF